These T cell receptor beta chains were read from a single sample in a study of cytomegalovirus exposure and HLA in healthy donors. Data came from immunoSEQ multiplex PCR; TCRdb stores just in-frame clones and leaves some out. The sample comprises approximately 120,000 clones, 69% of which are singletons, and under 6.5% rests with the top ten. The sequencing sample was made of PBMCs. The receptors stem from a woman aged 70-85 years in good health and CMV-seropositive. The CDR3 runs from the conserved cysteine through the conserved F or W. The order of the fields is CDR3 protein, CDR3 DNA, D gene, clone size, J gene, V gene, CDR3 length. The D gene is left open where the match is weak. A row's size may be missing; if present it is once, few, many or a size class.

cdr3_aa: CASGGRGEAFF; cdr3_nt: TGTGCCAGTGGGGGGAGGGGAGAAGCTTTCTTT; d_call: .; clone_size: .; j_call: TRBJ1-1; v_call: TRBV19; cdr3_length: 11
cdr3_aa: CASSIATDTQYF; cdr3_nt: TGCGCCAGCAGCATAGCCACAGATACGCAGTATTTT; d_call: .; clone_size: .; j_call: TRBJ2-3; v_call: TRBV5-1; cdr3_length: 12
cdr3_aa: CASRSDTPNTEAFF; cdr3_nt: TGTGCCAGTAGGTCCGACACCCCGAACACTGAAGCTTTCTTT; d_call: .; clone_size: once; j_call: TRBJ1-1; v_call: TRBV19; cdr3_length: 14
cdr3_aa: CASAVGGREGYTF; cdr3_nt: TGTGCCAGCGCAGTGGGGGGGAGGGAGGGCTACACCTTC; d_call: .; clone_size: once; j_call: TRBJ1-2; v_call: TRBV7-8; cdr3_length: 13
cdr3_aa: CASGLPRVAGGRVEQFF; cdr3_nt: TGTGCTAGTGGTTTGCCGCGGGTAGCGGGGGGGCGAGTTGAGCAGTTCTTC; d_call: TRBD2; clone_size: .; j_call: TRBJ2-1; v_call: TRBV12-5; cdr3_length: 17
cdr3_aa: CASSRGQGSRQPQHF; cdr3_nt: TGTGCCAGCAGCCGTGGACAGGGATCGCGTCAGCCCCAGCATTTT; d_call: TRBD1; clone_size: .; j_call: TRBJ1-5; v_call: TRBV2; cdr3_length: 15
cdr3_aa: CASSPQSGGVYEQYF; cdr3_nt: TGTGCCAGCAGTCCCCAGAGCGGGGGAGTCTACGAGCAGTACTTC; d_call: TRBD2; clone_size: .; j_call: TRBJ2-7; v_call: TRBV6-5; cdr3_length: 15
cdr3_aa: CASGALVRGLFF; cdr3_nt: TGTGCTAGTGGCGCGCTAGTCCGGGGGTTGTTCTTC; d_call: .; clone_size: many; j_call: TRBJ2-1; v_call: TRBV12-5; cdr3_length: 12
cdr3_aa: CASSSGGGIETQYF; cdr3_nt: TGCGCCAGCAGCTCGGGGGGGGGAATCGAGACCCAGTACTTC; d_call: TRBD2; clone_size: .; j_call: TRBJ2-5; v_call: TRBV5-1; cdr3_length: 14
cdr3_aa: CASSIIHSGANVLTF; cdr3_nt: TGTGCCAGTAGTATAATACACTCTGGGGCCAACGTCCTGACTTTC; d_call: .; clone_size: .; j_call: TRBJ2-6; v_call: TRBV19; cdr3_length: 15
cdr3_aa: CASSLSGTGELFF; cdr3_nt: TGCGCCAGCAGCCTCTCGGGCACCGGGGAGCTGTTTTTT; d_call: .; clone_size: .; j_call: TRBJ2-2; v_call: TRBV5-1; cdr3_length: 13
cdr3_aa: CASTTGGRQETQYF; cdr3_nt: TGTGCCAGCACCACAGGGGGCCGACAAGAGACCCAGTACTTC; d_call: TRBD1; clone_size: few; j_call: TRBJ2-5; v_call: TRBV11-2; cdr3_length: 14
cdr3_aa: CASSDQGRGNQPQHF; cdr3_nt: TGTGCCAGCAGCGATCAGGGTCGTGGCAATCAGCCCCAGCATTTT; d_call: .; clone_size: .; j_call: TRBJ1-5; v_call: TRBV7-2; cdr3_length: 15
cdr3_aa: CASSSTGERGNQPQHF; cdr3_nt: TGTGCCAGTAGTAGTACAGGGGAAAGGGGCAATCAGCCCCAGCATTTT; d_call: TRBD1; clone_size: .; j_call: TRBJ1-5; v_call: TRBV19; cdr3_length: 16
cdr3_aa: CASTIRTVVTKNIQYF; cdr3_nt: TGTGCCAGCACCATTAGGACAGTGGTTACCAAAAACATTCAGTACTTC; d_call: .; clone_size: .; j_call: TRBJ2-4; v_call: TRBV5-6; cdr3_length: 16
cdr3_aa: CASSLFDAGTEAFF; cdr3_nt: TGCGCCAGCAGCTTGTTCGACGCAGGCACTGAAGCTTTCTTT; d_call: .; clone_size: .; j_call: TRBJ1-1; v_call: TRBV5-1; cdr3_length: 14
cdr3_aa: CASSTRTGMYGYTF; cdr3_nt: TGTGCCAGCAGTACCCGGACAGGGATGTATGGCTACACCTTC; d_call: TRBD1; clone_size: .; j_call: TRBJ1-2; v_call: TRBV6-5; cdr3_length: 14
cdr3_aa: CASSWGLAGPEDTQYF; cdr3_nt: TGCGCCAGCAGCTGGGGACTAGCGGGGCCGGAAGATACGCAGTATTTT; d_call: TRBD2; clone_size: .; j_call: TRBJ2-3; v_call: TRBV5-1; cdr3_length: 16
cdr3_aa: CASSLAPLAGVETQYF; cdr3_nt: TGCGCCAGCAGCTTGGCTCCCCTAGCGGGGGTGGAGACCCAGTACTTC; d_call: TRBD2; clone_size: .; j_call: TRBJ2-5; v_call: TRBV5-1; cdr3_length: 16
cdr3_aa: CASSEFFRGQETQYF; cdr3_nt: TGTGCCAGCAGTGAATTCTTCCGGGGCCAAGAGACCCAGTACTTC; d_call: .; clone_size: .; j_call: TRBJ2-5; v_call: TRBV2; cdr3_length: 15
cdr3_aa: CASSLGGDLSSPLHF; cdr3_nt: TGTGCCAGCAGCTTAGGGGGGGATCTTAGTTCACCCCTCCACTTT; d_call: .; clone_size: .; j_call: TRBJ1-6; v_call: TRBV7-9; cdr3_length: 15
cdr3_aa: CASTGLGGGLTDTQYF; cdr3_nt: TGTGCCAGCACTGGGTTGGGGGGGGGCCTCACAGATACGCAGTATTTT; d_call: .; clone_size: few; j_call: TRBJ2-3; v_call: TRBV11-2; cdr3_length: 16
cdr3_aa: CASSPPGGTGITEAFF; cdr3_nt: TGCGCCAGCAGCCCCCCCGGCGGGACAGGGATTACTGAAGCTTTCTTT; d_call: TRBD1; clone_size: few; j_call: TRBJ1-1; v_call: TRBV5-1; cdr3_length: 16
cdr3_aa: CASNRDRGQDEQYF; cdr3_nt: TGCGCCAGCAACCGGGACAGGGGGCAAGACGAGCAGTACTTC; d_call: TRBD1; clone_size: .; j_call: TRBJ2-7; v_call: TRBV5-1; cdr3_length: 14
cdr3_aa: CASSEAGGADTQYF; cdr3_nt: TGTGCCAGCAGTGAAGCCGGGGGGGCAGATACGCAGTATTTT; d_call: TRBD2; clone_size: .; j_call: TRBJ2-3; v_call: TRBV6-1; cdr3_length: 14
cdr3_aa: CASTDSRSGNTIYF; cdr3_nt: TGTGCCAGCACTGACAGTCGCTCTGGAAACACCATATATTTT; d_call: .; clone_size: few; j_call: TRBJ1-3; v_call: TRBV7-8; cdr3_length: 14
cdr3_aa: CAWSDRLTYEQYF; cdr3_nt: TGTGCCTGGTCGGACAGGCTAACCTACGAGCAGTACTTC; d_call: TRBD1; clone_size: .; j_call: TRBJ2-7; v_call: TRBV30; cdr3_length: 13
cdr3_aa: CATTPGLWTEAFF; cdr3_nt: TGTGCCACGACCCCGGGACTTTGGACTGAAGCTTTCTTT; d_call: .; clone_size: .; j_call: TRBJ1-1; v_call: TRBV7-8; cdr3_length: 13
cdr3_aa: CASSPQGAANTGELFF; cdr3_nt: TGTGCCAGCAGCCCGCAGGGGGCAGCGAACACCGGGGAGCTGTTTTTT; d_call: TRBD1; clone_size: few; j_call: TRBJ2-2; v_call: TRBV7-3; cdr3_length: 16
cdr3_aa: CASSYKRSGYTF; cdr3_nt: TGTGCCAGCAGTTACAAGAGGTCGGGCTACACCTTC; d_call: .; clone_size: .; j_call: TRBJ1-2; v_call: TRBV6-8; cdr3_length: 12
cdr3_aa: CASSLNRANTEAFF; cdr3_nt: TGTGCCAGCAGCTTGAACAGGGCCAACACTGAAGCTTTCTTT; d_call: .; clone_size: .; j_call: TRBJ1-1; v_call: TRBV11-2; cdr3_length: 14
cdr3_aa: CASGFRVTGELFF; cdr3_nt: TGTGCTAGTGGTTTCCGGGTGACCGGGGAGCTGTTTTTT; d_call: .; clone_size: .; j_call: TRBJ2-2; v_call: TRBV12-5; cdr3_length: 13
cdr3_aa: CASKTGLDTQYF; cdr3_nt: TGTGCCAGCAAGACAGGGTTAGATACGCAGTATTTT; d_call: TRBD1; clone_size: .; j_call: TRBJ2-3; v_call: TRBV2; cdr3_length: 12
cdr3_aa: CASSGGTAVWPQHF; cdr3_nt: TGTGCCAGTAGTGGGGGGACCGCCGTTTGGCCCCAGCATTTT; d_call: .; clone_size: .; j_call: TRBJ1-5; v_call: TRBV19; cdr3_length: 14
cdr3_aa: CASSASGSQEGSPLHF; cdr3_nt: TGTGCCAGCAGTGCCTCGGGAAGCCAGGAGGGCTCACCCCTCCACTTT; d_call: .; clone_size: .; j_call: TRBJ1-6; v_call: TRBV6-1; cdr3_length: 16
cdr3_aa: CASSSNPGTGRNQPQHF; cdr3_nt: TGTGCCAGTAGTAGCAACCCCGGGACAGGGAGGAATCAGCCCCAGCATTTT; d_call: TRBD1; clone_size: .; j_call: TRBJ1-5; v_call: TRBV19; cdr3_length: 17
cdr3_aa: CASSQTGRNSPLHF; cdr3_nt: TGTGCCAGCAGCCAGACAGGGAGGAACTCACCCCTCCACTTT; d_call: TRBD1; clone_size: .; j_call: TRBJ1-6; v_call: TRBV7-9; cdr3_length: 14
cdr3_aa: CASSPGIQGDAYGYTF; cdr3_nt: TGCGCCAGCAGCCCTGGAATCCAGGGGGATGCCTATGGCTACACCTTC; d_call: TRBD1; clone_size: .; j_call: TRBJ1-2; v_call: TRBV4-3; cdr3_length: 16
cdr3_aa: CASSSYNEQFF; cdr3_nt: TGTGCCAGCAGCTCTTACAATGAGCAGTTCTTC; d_call: .; clone_size: .; j_call: TRBJ2-1; v_call: TRBV5-6; cdr3_length: 11
cdr3_aa: CASAWGDSPLHF; cdr3_nt: TGTGCCAGCGCCTGGGGCGATTCACCCCTCCACTTT; d_call: .; clone_size: few; j_call: TRBJ1-6; v_call: TRBV30; cdr3_length: 12
cdr3_aa: CASSLGTMGNTGELFF; cdr3_nt: TGTGCCAGCAGCTTAGGGACTATGGGGAACACCGGGGAGCTGTTTTTT; d_call: .; clone_size: .; j_call: TRBJ2-2; v_call: TRBV7-2; cdr3_length: 16
cdr3_aa: CAWSRGHPGELFF; cdr3_nt: TGTGCCTGGAGTCGAGGACACCCCGGGGAGCTGTTTTTT; d_call: .; clone_size: .; j_call: TRBJ2-2; v_call: TRBV30; cdr3_length: 13
cdr3_aa: CASSLAGGTLQETQYF; cdr3_nt: TGTGCCAGCAGCTTAGCGGGGGGGACTCTTCAAGAGACCCAGTACTTC; d_call: TRBD2; clone_size: .; j_call: TRBJ2-5; v_call: TRBV7-2; cdr3_length: 16
cdr3_aa: CASSEEGPQIQGRAEAFF; cdr3_nt: TGTGCCAGCAGTGAAGAAGGGCCCCAGATACAGGGTCGGGCTGAAGCTTTCTTT; d_call: .; clone_size: few; j_call: TRBJ1-1; v_call: TRBV6-1; cdr3_length: 18
cdr3_aa: CASSSGTDYTEAFF; cdr3_nt: TGTGCCAGCAGTTCCGGGACAGACTACACTGAAGCTTTCTTT; d_call: TRBD1; clone_size: .; j_call: TRBJ1-1; v_call: TRBV6-6; cdr3_length: 14
cdr3_aa: CASSYSGQRLNSPLHF; cdr3_nt: TGTGCCAGCAGTTACTCTGGACAGAGACTTAATTCACCCCTCCACTTT; d_call: .; clone_size: .; j_call: TRBJ1-6; v_call: TRBV6-6; cdr3_length: 16
cdr3_aa: CASSPPQGGYTF; cdr3_nt: TGTGCCAGCAGCCCGCCACAGGGCGGCTACACCTTC; d_call: .; clone_size: .; j_call: TRBJ1-2; v_call: TRBV7-2; cdr3_length: 12
cdr3_aa: CASSSFPGHLNQPQHF; cdr3_nt: TGTGCCAGCAGTTCCTTCCCGGGACACCTAAATCAGCCCCAGCATTTT; d_call: .; clone_size: .; j_call: TRBJ1-5; v_call: TRBV27; cdr3_length: 16
cdr3_aa: CASSPRTESYEQYF; cdr3_nt: TGTGCCAGCAGTCCACGGACAGAATCCTACGAGCAGTACTTC; d_call: .; clone_size: .; j_call: TRBJ2-7; v_call: TRBV6-1; cdr3_length: 14
cdr3_aa: CASSLAGLAGGEQFF; cdr3_nt: TGTGCCAGCAGCTTGGCCGGACTAGCGGGGGGGGAGCAGTTCTTC; d_call: TRBD2; clone_size: .; j_call: TRBJ2-1; v_call: TRBV5-5; cdr3_length: 15